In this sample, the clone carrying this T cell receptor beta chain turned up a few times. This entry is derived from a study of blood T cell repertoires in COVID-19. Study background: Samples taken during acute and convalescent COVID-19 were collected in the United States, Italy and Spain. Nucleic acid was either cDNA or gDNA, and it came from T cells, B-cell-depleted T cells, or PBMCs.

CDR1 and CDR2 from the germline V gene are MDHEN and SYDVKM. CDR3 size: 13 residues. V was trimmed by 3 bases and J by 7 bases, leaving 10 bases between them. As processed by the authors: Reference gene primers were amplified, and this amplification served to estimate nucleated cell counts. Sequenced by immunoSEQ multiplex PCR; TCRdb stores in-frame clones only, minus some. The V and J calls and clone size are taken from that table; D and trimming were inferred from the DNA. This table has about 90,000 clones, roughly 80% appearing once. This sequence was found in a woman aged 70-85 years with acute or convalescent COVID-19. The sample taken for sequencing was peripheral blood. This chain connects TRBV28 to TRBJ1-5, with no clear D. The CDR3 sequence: CASSLAVHQPQHF. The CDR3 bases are TGTGCCAGCAGTTTGGCGGTACACCAGCCCCAGCATTTT.